This TCR beta chain is from a study of blood T cell repertoires in COVID-19. Study as a whole: COVID-19 samples from acute and convalescent phases originated in the United States, Italy and Spain. PBMCs, B-cell-depleted T cells, or T cells were the source of the cDNA or gDNA that made up the material.

Between the trimmed V and J ends, which lost 4 bases and 3 bases, there was a span of 12 bases. The CDR3 has 14 amino acids. CDR1 and CDR2 from the germline V gene are ENHRY and SYGVKD. Method: immunoSEQ multiplex PCR; TCRdb's copy keeps in-frame clones and lacks some. The table includes about 140,000 clones, 65% to 85% detected once. Sequenced: peripheral blood. This TCR came from a man younger than 45 with COVID-19, enrolled during active disease. The genes are TRBV10-3 and TRBJ1-1, with unresolved D. The CDR3 is CAISGVGGDTEAFF. The DNA of the CDR3 is TGTGCCATCAGTGGGGTAGGCGGGGACACTGAAGCTTTCTTT.